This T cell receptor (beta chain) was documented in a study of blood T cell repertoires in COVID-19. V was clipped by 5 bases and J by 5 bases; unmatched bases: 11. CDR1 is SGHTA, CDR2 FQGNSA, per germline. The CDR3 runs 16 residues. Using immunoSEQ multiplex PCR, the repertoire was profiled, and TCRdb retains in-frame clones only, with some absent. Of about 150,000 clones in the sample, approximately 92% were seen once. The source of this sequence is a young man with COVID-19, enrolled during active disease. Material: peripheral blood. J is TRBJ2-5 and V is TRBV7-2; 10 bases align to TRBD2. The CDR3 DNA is TGTGCCAGCAGCAGGCTAGCGGGAGCGGTGGGGGAGACCCAGTACTTC. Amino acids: CASSRLAGAVGETQYF.